Below, 4 T cell receptor beta chains from the same sample are listed, as sequenced in a study of blood T cell repertoires in COVID-19. Generated by immunoSEQ multiplex PCR, the TCRdb table keeps only in-frame clones and is missing some. The data show 53,000 or so clones, 86% seen once. Sequencing was carried out using peripheral blood. The receptor set was obtained from a man aged 70-80 years with active COVID-19.

This clone was detected only a few times. J is TRBJ2-7 and V is TRBV7-3; D may be TRBD2 (6 bases). The CDR3 contains 13 residues. CDR1 is SGHTA and CDR2 is FQGTGA in the germline V gene. V gave up 2 bases and J gave up 6 bases, with 11 bases separating them. The CDR3 bases are TGTGCCAGCAGCTTAGCGCGGGGCACCGAGCAGTACTTC. Amino acid sequence: CASSLARGTEQYF.

The V gene is TRBV10-3, the J gene TRBJ2-3; 7 positions match TRBD2. V shed 10 bases and J 1 base; nucleotides not matched to a gene: 5. From germline, CDR1 is ENHRY and CDR2 SYGVKD. CDR3 length: 13 residues. The CDR3 sequence is CATVRGGTDTQYF. The CDR3 nucleotides read TGTGCCACTGTCCGGGGGGGCACAGATACGCAGTATTTT.

This clone was counted between two and nine times. The gene calls are TRBV19 and TRBJ2-3; 9 nucleotides agree with TRBD2. V trimming: 7 bases; J trimming: 2 bases; junction bases outside the gene matches: 13. Germline V CDR1 and CDR2: LNHDA, SQIVND (reference sequence). This CDR3 region has 17 residues. The CDR3 DNA reads TGTGCCAGTACTTCCTCTAGACTAGCGGAGTCCACAGATACGCAGTATTTT. It translates to CASTSSRLAESTDTQYF.

The CDR3 sequence is CASSYLAGGPGEQYF. The CDR3 DNA follows: TGTGCCAGCAGTTATCTAGCGGGGGGGCCGGGTGAGCAGTACTTC. The chain has TRBV6-2 or TRBV6-3 and TRBJ2-7, with 12 bases lining up with TRBD2. The germline V gene encodes CDR1 MNHEY and CDR2 SVGEGT. V dropped 3 bases and J dropped 7; count of bases not matched to a gene: 7. The CDR3 is 15 residues long.